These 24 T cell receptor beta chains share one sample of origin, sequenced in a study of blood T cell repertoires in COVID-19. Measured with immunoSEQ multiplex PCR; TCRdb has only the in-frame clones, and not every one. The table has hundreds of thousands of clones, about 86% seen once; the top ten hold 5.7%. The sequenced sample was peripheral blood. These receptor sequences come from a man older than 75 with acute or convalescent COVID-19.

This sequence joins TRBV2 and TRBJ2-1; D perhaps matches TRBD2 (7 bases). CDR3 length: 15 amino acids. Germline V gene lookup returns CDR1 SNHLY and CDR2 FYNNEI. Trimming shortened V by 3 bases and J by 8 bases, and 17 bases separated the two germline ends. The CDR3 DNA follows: TGTGCCAGCAGTGAGCAGAGACTAGCAGGGGATGAGCAGTTCTTC. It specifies CASSEQRLAGDEQFF.

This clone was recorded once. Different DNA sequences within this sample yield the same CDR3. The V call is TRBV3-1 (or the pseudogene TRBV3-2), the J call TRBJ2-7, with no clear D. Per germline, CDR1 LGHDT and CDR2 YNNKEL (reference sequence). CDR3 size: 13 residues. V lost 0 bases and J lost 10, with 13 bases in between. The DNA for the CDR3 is TGTGCCAGCAGCCAAGAAGAAGTCGGCGGCCAGTACTTC. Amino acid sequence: CASSQEEVGGQYF.

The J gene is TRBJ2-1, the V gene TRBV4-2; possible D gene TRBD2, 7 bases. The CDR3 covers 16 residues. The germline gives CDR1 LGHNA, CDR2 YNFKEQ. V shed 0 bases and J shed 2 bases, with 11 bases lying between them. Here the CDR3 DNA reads TGTGCCAGCAGCCAAGACGCGGGGGCCACCTACAATGAGCAGTTCTTC. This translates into CASSQDAGATYNEQFF.

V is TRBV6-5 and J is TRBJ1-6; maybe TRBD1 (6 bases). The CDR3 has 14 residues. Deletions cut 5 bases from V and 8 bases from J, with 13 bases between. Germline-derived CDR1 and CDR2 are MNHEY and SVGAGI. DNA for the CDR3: TGTGCCAGCAGTCTTCTGACAGGAGATTCACCCCTCCACTTT. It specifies CASSLLTGDSPLHF.

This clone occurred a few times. The DNA of the CDR3 is TGTGCCAGCAGCGGAACAGGGTGGGAAAACACTGAAGCTTTCTTT. It encodes CASSGTGWENTEAFF. This chain uses TRBV14 with TRBJ1-1; TRBD1 is a possible D gene (6 bases). The ends were cut back, 5 bases at V and 2 bases at J, with 15 bases in the middle. The CDR3 has 15 residues. CDR1 and CDR2 from the germline V gene are SGHDN and FVKESK.

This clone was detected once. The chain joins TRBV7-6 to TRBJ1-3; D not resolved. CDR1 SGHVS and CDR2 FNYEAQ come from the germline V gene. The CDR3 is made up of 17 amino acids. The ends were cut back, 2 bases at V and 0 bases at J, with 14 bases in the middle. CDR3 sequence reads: CASSLSSGLSSGNTIYF. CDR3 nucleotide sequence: TGTGCCAGCAGCTTAAGTTCCGGGTTAAGCTCTGGAAACACCATATATTTT.

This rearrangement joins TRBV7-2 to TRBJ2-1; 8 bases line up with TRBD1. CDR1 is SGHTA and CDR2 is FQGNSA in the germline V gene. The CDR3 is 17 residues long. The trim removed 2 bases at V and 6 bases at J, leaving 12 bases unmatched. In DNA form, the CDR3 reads TGTGCCAGCAGCTTAACCATACAGGGGGTCCTTAGCAATGAGCAGTTCTTC. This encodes CASSLTIQGVLSNEQFF.

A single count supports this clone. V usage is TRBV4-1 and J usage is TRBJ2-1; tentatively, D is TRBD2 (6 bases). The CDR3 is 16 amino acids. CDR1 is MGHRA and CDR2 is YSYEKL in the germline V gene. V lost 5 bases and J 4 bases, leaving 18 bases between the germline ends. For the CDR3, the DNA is TGCGCCAGCAGCAGCTCCACTAGCAGAAGATACAATGAGCAGTTCTTC. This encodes CASSSSTSRRYNEQFF.

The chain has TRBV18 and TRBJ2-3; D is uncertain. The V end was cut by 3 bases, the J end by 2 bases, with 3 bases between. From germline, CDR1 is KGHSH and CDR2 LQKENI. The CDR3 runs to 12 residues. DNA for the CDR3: TGTGCCAGCTCACCCTTCACAGATACGCAGTATTTT. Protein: CASSPFTDTQYF.

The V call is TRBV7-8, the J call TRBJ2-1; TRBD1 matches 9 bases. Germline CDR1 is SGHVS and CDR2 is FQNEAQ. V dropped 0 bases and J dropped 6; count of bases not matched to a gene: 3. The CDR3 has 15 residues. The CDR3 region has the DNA TGTGCCAGCAGCTTAGCGGGACAGGGTCCCAATGAGCAGTTCTTC. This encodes CASSLAGQGPNEQFF.

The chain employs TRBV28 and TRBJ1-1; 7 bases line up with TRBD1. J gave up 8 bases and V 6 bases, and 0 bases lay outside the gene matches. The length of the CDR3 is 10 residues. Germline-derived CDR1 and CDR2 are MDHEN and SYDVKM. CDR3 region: CASSRGEAFF. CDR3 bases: TGTGCCAGCAGCAGGGGGGAAGCTTTCTTT.

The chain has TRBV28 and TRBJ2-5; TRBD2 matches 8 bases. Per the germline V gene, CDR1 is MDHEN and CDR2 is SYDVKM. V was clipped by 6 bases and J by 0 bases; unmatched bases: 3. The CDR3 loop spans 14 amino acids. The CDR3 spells CASRPSGYQETQYF. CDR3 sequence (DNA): TGTGCCAGCAGGCCTAGCGGGTACCAAGAGACCCAGTACTTC.

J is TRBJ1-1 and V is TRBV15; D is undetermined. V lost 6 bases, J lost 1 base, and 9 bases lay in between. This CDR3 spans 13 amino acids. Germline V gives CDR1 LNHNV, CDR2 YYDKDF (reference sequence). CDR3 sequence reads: CATSFGENTEAFF. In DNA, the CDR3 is TGTGCCACCAGTTTCGGGGAGAACACTGAAGCTTTCTTT.

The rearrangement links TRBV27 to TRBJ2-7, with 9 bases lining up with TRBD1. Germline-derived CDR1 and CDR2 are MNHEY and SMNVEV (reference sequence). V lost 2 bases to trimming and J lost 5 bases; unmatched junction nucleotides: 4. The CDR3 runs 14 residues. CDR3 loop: CASSLGQGKNEQYF. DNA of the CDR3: TGTGCCAGCAGTTTAGGACAGGGGAAGAACGAGCAGTACTTC.

CDR3 in DNA: TGTGCCAGCAGCTTAGGAAACAGGGGTTTCTATGGCTACACCTTC. This encodes CASSLGNRGFYGYTF. V and J are TRBV11-2 and TRBJ1-2; 7 positions match TRBD1. V was clipped by 1 base and J by 4 bases; unmatched bases: 6. Germline CDR1 reads SGHAT; CDR2 reads FQNNGV. The CDR3 totals 15 residues.

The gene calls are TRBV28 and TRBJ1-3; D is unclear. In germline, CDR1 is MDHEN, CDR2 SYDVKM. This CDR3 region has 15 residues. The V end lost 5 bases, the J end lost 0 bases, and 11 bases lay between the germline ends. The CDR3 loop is CASSTYPNSGNTIYF. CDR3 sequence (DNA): TGTGCCAGCAGTACTTACCCGAACTCTGGAAACACCATATATTTT. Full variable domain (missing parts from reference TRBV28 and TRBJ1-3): DVKVTQSSRYLVKRTGEKVFLECVQDMDHENMFWYRQDPGLGLRLIYFSYDVKMKEKGDIPEGYSVSREKKERFSLILESASTNQTSMYLCASSTYPNSGNTIYFGEGSWLTVV.

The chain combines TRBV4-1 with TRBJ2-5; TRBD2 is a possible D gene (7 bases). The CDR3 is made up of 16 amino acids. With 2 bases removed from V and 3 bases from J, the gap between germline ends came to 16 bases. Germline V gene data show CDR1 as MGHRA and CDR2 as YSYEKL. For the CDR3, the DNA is TGCGCCAGCAGCCAAACACCCCGGGGGGCGGAAGAGACCCAGTACTTC. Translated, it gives CASSQTPRGAEETQYF.

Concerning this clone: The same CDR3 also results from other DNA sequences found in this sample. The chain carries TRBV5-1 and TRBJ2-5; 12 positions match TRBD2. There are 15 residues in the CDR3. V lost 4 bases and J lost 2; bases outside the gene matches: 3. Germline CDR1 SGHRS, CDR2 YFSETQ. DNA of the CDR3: TGCGCCAGCAGCGCAGGACTAGCGGGGCAAGAGACCCAGTACTTC. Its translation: CASSAGLAGQETQYF.

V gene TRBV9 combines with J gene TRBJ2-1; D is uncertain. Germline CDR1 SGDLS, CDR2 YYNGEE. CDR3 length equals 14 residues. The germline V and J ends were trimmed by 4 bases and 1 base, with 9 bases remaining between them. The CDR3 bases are TGTGCCAGCAGCCCAGTTGGTTCCTACAATGAGCAGTTCTTC. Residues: CASSPVGSYNEQFF.

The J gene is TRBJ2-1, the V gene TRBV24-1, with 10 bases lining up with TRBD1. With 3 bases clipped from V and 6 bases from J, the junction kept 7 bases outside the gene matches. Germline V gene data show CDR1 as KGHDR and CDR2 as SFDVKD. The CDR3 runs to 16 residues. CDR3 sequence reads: CATSDARDRGPNEQFF. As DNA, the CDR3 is TGTGCCACCAGTGATGCCCGGGACAGGGGCCCCAATGAGCAGTTCTTC.

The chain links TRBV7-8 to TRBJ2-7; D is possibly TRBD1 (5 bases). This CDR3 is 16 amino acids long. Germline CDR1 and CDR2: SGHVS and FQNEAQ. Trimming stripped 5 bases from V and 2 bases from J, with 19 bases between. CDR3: CASSGDRDSRTYEQYF. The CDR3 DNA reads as TGTGCCAGCAGCGGAGACCGAGACAGTAGGACCTACGAGCAGTACTTC.

This CDR3 is CASSGGQGSYNEQFF. The CDR3 DNA sequence: TGTGCCAGCAGCGGGGGACAGGGGTCCTACAATGAGCAGTTCTTC. V and J are TRBV5-6 and TRBJ2-1; 10 positions agree with TRBD1. The ends lost 4 bases at V and 1 base at J; junction bases unmatched: 2. Germline lookup yields CDR1 SGHDT and CDR2 YYEEEE. The CDR3 runs to 15 residues.

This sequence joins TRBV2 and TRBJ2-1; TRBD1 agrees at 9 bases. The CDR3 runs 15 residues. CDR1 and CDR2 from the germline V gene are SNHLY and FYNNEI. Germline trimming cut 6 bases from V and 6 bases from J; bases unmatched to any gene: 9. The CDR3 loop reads CASSPGQGNFNEQFF. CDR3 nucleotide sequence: TGTGCCAGCAGCCCCGGACAGGGGAACTTCAATGAGCAGTTCTTC.

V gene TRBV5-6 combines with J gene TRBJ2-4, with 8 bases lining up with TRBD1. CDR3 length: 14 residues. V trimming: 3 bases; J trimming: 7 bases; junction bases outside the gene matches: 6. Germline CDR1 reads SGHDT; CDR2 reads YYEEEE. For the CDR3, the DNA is TGTGCCAGCAGCTCGTTAGACAGGGGTAACATTCAGTACTTC. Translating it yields CASSSLDRGNIQYF.